This entry concerns a single T cell receptor beta chain. Its matching antigen is unknown. This table comes from immunoSEQ multiplex PCR, and its TCRdb copy is limited to in-frame clones, with some not included. The data contain over 150,000 clones, approximately 96% of them seen just once; the ten biggest clones take up approximately 1%. This record comes from a study of cytomegalovirus exposure and HLA in healthy donors. Notes on the study in general: It was confirmed in vitro that a few of the CMV-associated chains were specific for CMV antigens. Cytomegalovirus-associated TCR beta chains were listed, numbering roughly 150. Many donors shared some public TCRs, even though most TCR sequences were rare.

The germline CDR1 and CDR2 sequences are SGDLS and YYNGEE. This CDR3 comprises 11 residues. V gave up 7 bases and J gave up 1 base, with 3 bases separating them. A roughly 120-subject validation cohort, separate from the approximately 670-subject first cohort, supplied the donors. This chain joins TRBV9 and TRBJ1-3, with no clear D. This clonotype was obtained from a woman between 18 and 29 years old in good health and CMV-seronegative. Sequencing used PBMCs. CDR3 sequence (DNA): TGTGCCAGCGCGTCTGGAAACACCATATATTTT. Protein product: CASASGNTIYF.